The 27 T cell receptor beta chains below all came from one sample that was sequenced in a study of blood T cell repertoires in COVID-19 (dated by TCRdb to between 2020 and 2021). The receptor library was made with the immunoSEQ multiplex PCR assay. The clones in this table, taken by TCRdb from immuneACCESS, are in-frame only. Not every clone is retained; where verified, under half of the shortfall comes from an unresolved V gene, and the cause of the rest is unknown. The sample contains about 240,000 clones, 75% to 85% of them found a single time. The ten top clones hold 9.5% to 15% of the sample. Sequencing was done on a sample of peripheral blood. All receptors come from a woman aged 60-70 years with active or convalescent COVID-19.

V is TRBV12-3 or TRBV12-4 and J is TRBJ2-5; D is perhaps TRBD1 (5 bases). CDR3 length equals 12 residues. Trimming shortened V by 6 bases and J by 7 bases, and 12 bases separated the two germline ends. CDR3 loop: CASSPTQGTQYF. CDR3 in DNA: TGTGCCAGCAGCCCGACCCAGGGGACCCAGTACTTC.

J is TRBJ2-4 and V is TRBV6-6; 8 positions agree with TRBD1. Germline lookup yields CDR1 MNHNY and CDR2 SVGAGI (reference sequence). The CDR3 length is 15 residues. Trimming took 5 bases from V and 0 from J; bases not matched to a gene: 3. Here the CDR3 reads CASSVTGVAKNIQYF. The CDR3 nucleotides are TGTGCCAGCAGTGTGACAGGGGTAGCCAAAAACATTCAGTACTTC.

A few counts support this clone. The J gene is TRBJ2-1, the V gene TRBV6-2 or TRBV6-3, with D unclear. This CDR3 region has 14 residues. V was clipped by 4 bases and J by 4 bases, with 11 bases between them. Germline CDR1 and CDR2: MNHEY and SVGEGT. The CDR3 is CASSSRERYNEQFF. The CDR3 nucleotides are TGTGCCAGCAGTTCAAGAGAACGATACAATGAGCAGTTCTTC.

The rearrangement uses TRBV19 and TRBJ1-5; D remains unclear. Germline loops: CDR1 LNHDA, CDR2 SQIVND (reference sequence). The ends were cut back, 5 bases at V and 0 bases at J, with 8 bases in the middle. The CDR3 length is 14 residues. The CDR3 loop is CASSRSYSNQPQHF. In DNA, the CDR3 is TGTGCCAGTAGTCGGTCTTATAGCAATCAGCCCCAGCATTTT.

This clone occurred once. A read error may account for a junction end that differs from germline. The chain has TRBV29-1 and TRBJ1-2, with 7 positions matching TRBD1. The CDR3 sequence is 15 residues long. CDR1 is SQVTM and CDR2 is ANQGSEA in the germline V gene. The CDR3 sequence: CSAEMDRRTPGGYTF. The CDR3 coding sequence is TGCAGCGCTGAAATGGACAGGCGCACTCCGGGGGGCTACACCTTC.

This chain's CDR3 is CARPDTGDSNQPQHF. The CDR3 DNA reads TGTGCCCGACCAGACACAGGGGATAGCAATCAGCCCCAGCATTTT. V gene TRBV7-2 combines with J gene TRBJ1-5; 7 nucleotides line up with TRBD1. Losses at the gene ends were 11 bases for V and 0 bases for J; bases not matched to a gene: 10. The CDR3 covers 15 residues. Germline CDR1 and CDR2: SGHTA and FQGNSA.

This sequence joins TRBV29-1 and TRBJ1-2, with D perhaps matching TRBD1 (6 bases). The CDR3 loop spans 14 amino acids. Germline loops: CDR1 SQVTM, CDR2 ANQGSEA. Trimming removed 6 bases at V and 2 bases at J, with 16 bases between. The CDR3, as DNA: TGCAGCGTACAAGGGGGGGTAGTAAACTATGGCTACACCTTC. It encodes CSVQGGVVNYGYTF.

The chain joins TRBV19 to TRBJ1-1, with 10 bases that match TRBD1. The CDR3 loop spans 13 amino acids. The junction had 3 bases not matched to a gene; V was cut back by 1 base and J by 10 bases. CDR1 and CDR2 (germline): LNHDA, SQIVND (reference sequence). The CDR3 DNA reads TGTGCCAGTAGTATAGCTTGGGACAGGGGAGCTTTCTTT. It encodes CASSIAWDRGAFF.

The V call is TRBV19, the J call TRBJ1-6; 7 nucleotides agree with TRBD1. The length of the CDR3 is 15 residues. The V gene's germline CDR1 is LNHDA and CDR2 SQIVND (reference sequence). Trimming at V came to 1 base and at J to 10 bases, leaving 7 bases not matched to a gene. The CDR3 DNA reads TGTGCCAGTAGTATAGGAGGGGCAGGGGGGTCACCCCTCCACTTT. Amino acids: CASSIGGAGGSPLHF.

The V call is TRBV27, the J call TRBJ2-3, with 9 bases identical to TRBD1. Germline V lookup: CDR1 MNHEY, CDR2 SMNVEV (reference sequence). The V segment lost 5 bases and the J segment 1 base; nucleotides outside the gene matches: 7. This CDR3 has 16 amino acids. The CDR3, as DNA: TGTGCCAGCAGTACCCACCGGGACAGGGGCACAGATACGCAGTATTTT. Encoded protein: CASSTHRDRGTDTQYF.

The chain joins TRBV27 to TRBJ2-7, with TRBD1 identical over 8 bases. V lost 2 bases and J lost 6; bases outside the gene matches: 3. Germline-derived CDR1 and CDR2 are MNHEY and SMNVEV (reference sequence). The CDR3 is 13 amino acids. The CDR3 DNA reads as TGTGCCAGCAGTTTACCAACAGGGGGCGAGCAGTACTTC. It is translated as CASSLPTGGEQYF.

CDR3 sequence: CASSLAAGQSPGEQYF. CDR3 coding DNA: TGCGCCAGCAGCTTGGCCGCCGGACAGAGTCCCGGCGAGCAGTACTTC. This chain connects TRBV5-1 to TRBJ2-7, with D possibly TRBD1 on 6 matching bases. The CDR3 is 16 amino acids. Germline loops: CDR1 SGHRS, CDR2 YFSETQ. V lost 0 bases to trimming and J lost 6 bases, with 19 bases between them.

Details on this clone: The sample carries other DNA sequences with the same CDR3. The J gene is TRBJ2-3, the V gene TRBV5-1; 8 positions match TRBD2. This CDR3 region has 14 residues. In germline, CDR1 is SGHRS, CDR2 YFSETQ. V dropped 5 bases and J dropped 3; count of bases not matched to a gene: 5. DNA for the CDR3: TGCGCCAGCAGGGCGGGGGGCGTGACAGATACGCAGTATTTT. Its translation is CASRAGGVTDTQYF.

This clone was observed a handful of times. V usage is TRBV7-2 and J usage is TRBJ1-1; perhaps TRBD1 as D (6 bases). Per the germline V gene, CDR1 is SGHTA and CDR2 is FQGNSA. Trimming removed 5 bases at V and 8 bases at J, with 15 bases between. The CDR3 sequence is 13 residues long. CDR3 in amino acids: CASSPQGGAEAFF. For the CDR3, the DNA is TGTGCCAGCAGCCCCCAAGGGGGGGCGGAAGCTTTCTTT.

The chain couples TRBV12-3 or TRBV12-4 to TRBJ1-1; TRBD1 agrees at 10 bases. V lost 7 bases to trimming and J lost 11 bases; unmatched junction nucleotides: 4. The CDR3 contains 11 residues. The CDR3 region has the DNA TGTGCCAGCACCCCGGGACAGGGGGCTTTCTTT. Amino acids: CASTPGQGAFF.

J is TRBJ1-1 and V is TRBV15; D remains unclear. CDR3 length: 14 residues. V was pared by 0 bases and J by 7 bases, with 12 bases between. Looked up from germline, CDR1 is LNHNV and CDR2 is YYDKDF (reference sequence). The CDR3 nucleotides are TGTGCCACCAGCAGAGATGTGGCGGGCAGTGAAGCTTTCTTT. It yields the protein CATSRDVAGSEAFF. Together with reference TRBV15 and TRBJ1-1, the CDR3 gives the full variable domain: DAMVIQNPRYQVTQFGKPVTLSCSQTLNHNVMYWYQQKSSQAPKLLFHYYDKDFNNEADTPDNFQSRRPNTSFCFLDIRSPGLGDTAMYLCATSRDVAGSEAFFGQGTRLTVV.

The chain combines TRBV27 with TRBJ2-3, with 10 bases identical to TRBD2. The CDR3 length is 15 residues. J was trimmed by 2 bases and V by 5 bases; bases with no gene match: 4. Germline values: CDR1 MNHEY, CDR2 SMNVEV (reference sequence). Here the CDR3 reads CASSPSGGATDTQYF. The CDR3 DNA follows: TGTGCCAGCAGTCCCAGCGGGGGGGCCACAGATACGCAGTATTTT.

This clone was counted between two and nine times. The V gene is TRBV7-8, the J gene TRBJ2-3; 8 positions agree with TRBD2. The CDR3 has 14 residues. V dropped 6 bases and J dropped 2; count of bases not matched to a gene: 4. Germline-derived CDR1 and CDR2 are SGHVS and FQNEAQ. The CDR3 loop is CASRTSGYTDTQYF. The CDR3 coding sequence is TGTGCCAGCAGAACTAGCGGATACACAGATACGCAGTATTTT. Using reference TRBV7-8 and TRBJ2-3 for the parts outside the CDR3, the full variable domain is GAGVSQSPRYKVAKRGQDVALRCDPISGHVSLFWYQQALGQGPEFLTYFQNEAQLDKSGLPSDRFFAERPEGSVSTLKIQRTQQEDSAVYLCASRTSGYTDTQYFGPGTRLTVL.

The chain recombines TRBV3-1 (or the pseudogene TRBV3-2) with TRBJ1-4; D gene ambiguous. The germline V gene encodes CDR1 LGHDT and CDR2 YNNKEL (reference sequence). This CDR3 spans 16 amino acids. Trimming left V 0 bases short and J 4 bases short, with 12 bases between. The CDR3, as DNA: TGTGCCAGCAGCCAAGATGAGGGCAGGCGTAATGAAAAACTGTTTTTT. It is translated as CASSQDEGRRNEKLFF.

This chain links TRBV27 with TRBJ2-3; TRBD1 agrees at 7 bases. Trimming at V came to 5 bases and at J to 3 bases, leaving 8 bases not matched to a gene. This CDR3 comprises 15 residues. Germline CDR1 MNHEY, CDR2 SMNVEV (reference sequence). CDR3 loop: CASSPLGRGTDTQYF. CDR3 DNA: TGTGCCAGCAGTCCGCTGGGCAGGGGGACAGATACGCAGTATTTT.

This rearrangement joins TRBV7-8 to TRBJ2-1, with 11 nucleotides matching TRBD2. CDR1 SGHVS and CDR2 FQNEAQ come from the germline V gene. The CDR3 runs to 15 residues. V was clipped by 5 bases and J by 5 bases; unmatched bases: 5. The CDR3 coding sequence is TGTGCCAGCAGCCTTGTAGCGGGGGGGAACAATGAGCAGTTCTTC. Protein: CASSLVAGGNNEQFF.

The rearrangement links TRBV6-5 to TRBJ2-7; 7 bases agree with TRBD2. Germline V gives CDR1 MNHEY, CDR2 SVGAGI. The CDR3 has 15 residues. Trimming at V came to 2 bases and at J to 8 bases, leaving 12 bases not matched to a gene. CDR3 region: CASSYIGQRGGQQYF. CDR3 nucleotides: TGTGCCAGCAGTTACATAGGGCAGCGGGGAGGACAGCAGTACTTC.

J is TRBJ1-1 and V is TRBV27; tentatively, D is TRBD1 (6 bases). CDR1 is MNHEY and CDR2 is SMNVEV in the germline V gene (reference sequence). The length of the CDR3 is 15 residues. V lost 5 bases, J lost 4 bases, and 17 bases lay in between. In DNA form, the CDR3 reads TGTGCCAGCAGTCTCACCTCTGGGGGCGGCACTGAAGCTTTCTTT. It translates to CASSLTSGGGTEAFF.

The chain recombines TRBV5-3 with TRBJ1-5; possibly TRBD1 for D (5 bases). TRBV5-3 is annotated as an ORF whose role is uncertain. V dropped 0 bases and J dropped 5 bases, with 12 bases sitting between them. The CDR3 contains 15 residues. CDR3 bases: TGTGCCAGAAGCTTGGGACAGTTAGACGATCAGCCCCAGCATTTT. It codes for CARSLGQLDDQPQHF.

J is TRBJ1-2 and V is TRBV10-3, with D tentatively TRBD1 (5 bases). Looked up from germline, CDR1 is ENHRY and CDR2 is SYGVKD. The CDR3 length is 15 residues. The V end lost 3 bases, the J end lost 8 bases, and 19 bases lay between the germline ends. The CDR3 is CAISETDDPRGGYTF. The CDR3 DNA reads as TGTGCCATCAGTGAAACGGACGACCCGCGGGGCGGCTACACCTTC.

The rearrangement joins TRBV3-1 (or the pseudogene TRBV3-2) to TRBJ2-2; possible D gene TRBD2, 8 bases. The CDR3 length is 16 residues. V lost 4 bases and J 6 bases, leaving 18 bases between the germline ends. Germline-derived CDR1 and CDR2 are LGHDT and YNNKEL (reference sequence). The CDR3 is CASSPPGRGRAGELFF. The CDR3 coding sequence is TGTGCCAGCAGCCCCCCCGGGAGGGGGCGGGCCGGGGAGCTGTTTTTT.

The chain links TRBV3-1 (or the pseudogene TRBV3-2) to TRBJ2-1; 10 bases are shared with TRBD2. The CDR3 spans 19 residues. Germline CDR1 is LGHDT and CDR2 is YNNKEL (reference sequence). Trimming at V came to 0 bases and at J to 0 bases, leaving 8 bases not matched to a gene. The CDR3 sequence: CASSQDSSGGYSSYNEQFF. The CDR3 region has the DNA TGTGCCAGCAGCCAAGATAGTAGCGGGGGGTACAGCTCCTACAATGAGCAGTTCTTC.